These 31 T cell receptor beta chains share one sample of origin, sequenced in a study of CD8 T cells in ankylosing spondylitis. TCRdb itself ran the 5' RACE reads through MiXCR, one entry per CDR3 protein. This table holds 300,000 to 350,000 distinct CDR3 sequences, more than 9% found once. Sample: blood, either unsorted or a sorted T cell fraction (not recorded which). The receptors come from a female donor with ankylosing spondylitis or in good health (not recorded which).

This clonotype was detected many times. This rearrangement joins TRBV10-3 to TRBJ2-3; D is unresolved. The CDR3 spans 14 residues. Germline loops: CDR1 ENHRY, CDR2 SYGVKD. Trimming took off 6 bases at V and 6 bases at J, with 16 bases between the two ends. CDR3 protein: CAIRPLESSDTQYF. The CDR3 DNA follows: TGTGCCATCAGACCCCTCGAGTCCTCGGATACGCAGTATTTT.

In this sample, this clonotype turned up a few times. The chain carries TRBV29-1 and TRBJ2-6; 9 nucleotides match TRBD1. The CDR3 has 14 amino acids. Germline V gene lookup returns CDR1 SQVTM and CDR2 ANQGSEA. V dropped 6 bases and J dropped 3; count of bases not matched to a gene: 3. CDR3 loop: CSVGTGSGANVLTF. The CDR3 DNA is TGCAGCGTAGGGACAGGGAGTGGGGCCAACGTCCTGACTTTC.

This clonotype was detected a few times. This CDR3 reads CASSYSTGGEETQYF. The CDR3 DNA follows: TGTGCCAGCAGTTACTCGACAGGGGGTGAAGAGACCCAGTACTTC. V gene TRBV6-5 combines with J gene TRBJ2-5; 9 nucleotides align to TRBD1. V was clipped by 0 bases and J by 3 bases; unmatched bases: 2. CDR1 and CDR2 from the germline V gene are MNHEY and SVGAGI. The CDR3 is made up of 15 amino acids.

Note on this clonotype: Possible read error: a much larger clone is one base away. This chain uses TRBV4-3 with TRBJ2-3, with 10 bases lining up with TRBD2. This CDR3 contains 15 residues. Per the germline V gene, CDR1 is LGHNA and CDR2 is YSLEER. The CDR3 nucleotides are TGCGTCAGCAGCCTGACTAGCGGGCCCACAGATACGCAGTATTTT. This gives the protein CVSSLTSGPTDTQYF.

This clonotype showed up just a few times. Here the CDR3 DNA reads TGCGCCAGCAGCTGGACCGGGGCCTACACAGATACGCAGTATTTT. It translates to CASSWTGAYTDTQYF. The chain couples TRBV5-1 to TRBJ2-3, with D perhaps assigned TRBD1 or TRBD2 (5 bases each). V lost 3 bases to trimming and J lost 2 bases, with 13 bases between them. Germline CDR1 is SGHRS and CDR2 is YFSETQ. The CDR3 runs 15 residues. Based on the CDR3 plus reference TRBV5-1 and TRBJ2-3, the full variable domain is KAGVTQTPRYLIKTRGQQVTLSCSPISGHRSVSWYQQTPGQGLQFLFEYFSETQRNKGNFPGRFSGRQFSNSRSEMNVSTLELGDSALYLCASSWTGAYTDTQYFGPGTRLTVL.

The CDR3 sequence is CASSLGRGVSGELFF. The CDR3, as DNA: TGTGCCAGCTCCCTGGGCCGCGGGGTGTCCGGGGAGCTGTTTTTT. The chain recombines TRBV7-9 with TRBJ2-2; D may be TRBD2 (6 bases). V was clipped by 8 bases and J by 6 bases, with 19 bases between them. This CDR3 contains 15 residues. Germline V gene data show CDR1 as SEHNR and CDR2 as FQNEAQ (reference sequence).

CDR3 nucleotide sequence: TGTGCCAGCACCCCCGCGTCGGGACAGCGGACGACTAACTATGGCTACACCTTC. Amino acids: CASTPASGQRTTNYGYTF. The J gene is TRBJ1-2, the V gene TRBV3-1; 7 nucleotides line up with TRBD1. V lost 7 bases to trimming and J lost 0 bases; unmatched junction nucleotides: 17. CDR3 length: 18 amino acids. Germline V gene data show CDR1 as LGHDT and CDR2 as YNNKEL (reference sequence). Full variable domain (outside the CDR3, taken from reference TRBV3-1 and TRBJ1-2): DTAVSQTPKYLVTQMGNDKSIKCEQNLGHDTMYWYKQDSKKFLKIMFSYNNKELIINETVPNRFSPKSPDKAHLNLHINSLELGDSAVYFCASTPASGQRTTNYGYTFGSGTRLTVV.

Many counts were recorded for this clonotype. This chain joins TRBV4-3 and TRBJ2-1, with D unresolved. Germline CDR1 is LGHNA and CDR2 is YSLEER. The CDR3 is made up of 16 amino acids. V lost 0 bases to trimming and J lost 3 bases, with 12 bases between them. CDR3 in DNA: TGCGCCAGCAGCCAAGAACCCGCGGTGATCTACAATGAGCAGTTCTTC. This gives the protein CASSQEPAVIYNEQFF.

This chain uses TRBV5-1 with TRBJ2-2; the match to TRBD2 covers 10 bases. The J segment lost 3 bases and the V segment lost 4 bases, leaving 3 bases of the junction unmatched. The CDR3 covers 15 residues. The germline V gene has CDR1 SGHRS and CDR2 YFSETQ. The CDR3 bases are TGCGCCAGCAGCCGAAGCGGGAGGGACACCGGGGAGCTGTTTTTT. It is translated as CASSRSGRDTGELFF.

This clonotype came up many times. The chain carries TRBV7-2 and TRBJ1-2; D unresolved. The CDR3 has 13 amino acids. Germline CDR1 reads SGHTA; CDR2 reads FQGNSA. With 2 bases removed from V and 5 bases from J, the gap between germline ends came to 9 bases. CDR3 DNA: TGTGCCAGCAGCTTATATCTCTTATATGGCTACACCTTC. Amino acid sequence: CASSLYLLYGYTF.

This clonotype was observed many times. The chain joins TRBV9 to TRBJ2-7; a possible D gene is TRBD1 (6 bases). CDR1 and CDR2 from the germline V gene are SGDLS and YYNGEE. With 4 bases removed from V and 2 bases from J, the gap between germline ends came to 7 bases. The CDR3 runs 12 residues. The CDR3 DNA sequence: TGTGCCAGCAGCCGGGACACCTACGAGCAGTACTTC. It specifies CASSRDTYEQYF.

V usage is TRBV3-1 and J usage is TRBJ2-1; 11 bases match TRBD2. Losses at the gene ends were 5 bases for V and 0 bases for J; bases not matched to a gene: 6. The CDR3 contains 17 residues. Looked up from germline, CDR1 is LGHDT and CDR2 is YNNKEL (reference sequence). CDR3 nucleotide sequence: TGTGCCAGCAGCGACCATCTAGCGGGGGGCTCCTACAATGAGCAGTTCTTC. It translates to CASSDHLAGGSYNEQFF.

This clonotype has just a few counts. This chain connects TRBV6-1 to TRBJ2-3; no reliable D call. The V end lost 6 bases, the J end lost 0 bases, and 7 bases lay between the germline ends. The CDR3 covers 13 residues. The germline V gene has CDR1 MNHNS and CDR2 SASEGT. The CDR3 DNA reads TGTGCCAGCAGGACGCCTAGCACAGATACGCAGTATTTT. Residues: CASRTPSTDTQYF.

This clonotype was found a few times. The chain employs TRBV5-5 and TRBJ2-7; 9 nucleotides align to TRBD2. Germline lookup yields CDR1 SGHKS and CDR2 YYEKEE (reference sequence). The length of the CDR3 is 17 residues. V lost 0 bases and J lost 3; bases outside the gene matches: 10. The CDR3 region is CASSLGGLAGPSYEQYF. DNA of the CDR3: TGTGCCAGCAGCTTGGGCGGGCTAGCGGGACCCAGCTACGAGCAGTACTTC.

This clonotype was found many times. This chain links TRBV27 with TRBJ2-7, with D unresolved. CDR3 length: 12 residues. Germline CDR1 MNHEY, CDR2 SMNVEV (reference sequence). V lost 8 bases to trimming and J lost 5 bases, with 13 bases between them. CDR3 region: CASSPVPHEQYF. CDR3 coding DNA: TGTGCCAGCTCCCCGGTACCCCACGAGCAGTACTTC.

This clonotype was observed many times. The chain employs TRBV4-1 and TRBJ2-1; 8 nucleotides align to TRBD2. Germline V CDR1 and CDR2: MGHRA, YSYEKL. CDR3 length: 17 residues. V trimming: 0 bases; J trimming: 2 bases; junction bases outside the gene matches: 6. The CDR3 DNA sequence: TGCGCCAGCAGCCAAGACGGAGCGGGGGTAACCTACAATGAGCAGTTCTTC. Translated, it gives CASSQDGAGVTYNEQFF.

This clonotype was seen many times. The V call is TRBV21-1, the J call TRBJ2-2; the listed D gene, TRBD2, was not tested against the DNA. TRBV21-1 is designated a pseudogene. The CDR3 length is 16 residues. The CDR3 DNA reads as TGTGCCAGCAGCATATCGGGACTCCCTAACACCGGGGAGCTGTTTTTT. This translates into CASSISGLPNTGELFF.

This clonotype was seen at least ten times. The J gene is TRBJ2-3, the V gene TRBV5-1; 12 bases match TRBD2. CDR1 SGHRS and CDR2 YFSETQ come from the germline V gene. The J segment lost 5 bases and the V segment lost 4 bases, leaving 2 bases of the junction unmatched. There are 14 residues in the CDR3. Here the CDR3 reads CASSQTSGRDTQYF. The CDR3 DNA follows: TGCGCCAGCAGCCAGACTAGCGGGAGAGATACGCAGTATTTT. Complete variable domain (other parts from reference TRBV5-1 and TRBJ2-3): KAGVTQTPRYLIKTRGQQVTLSCSPISGHRSVSWYQQTPGQGLQFLFEYFSETQRNKGNFPGRFSGRQFSNSRSEMNVSTLELGDSALYLCASSQTSGRDTQYFGPGTRLTVL.

This clonotype was seen repeatedly, ten times or more. CDR3: CASSDGLPKGNEQFF. CDR3 in DNA: TGTGCCAGCAGTGACGGGCTCCCTAAAGGCAATGAGCAGTTCTTC. This rearrangement joins TRBV25-1 to TRBJ2-1; D uncertain. The CDR3 has 15 amino acids. V dropped 3 bases and J dropped 6 bases, with 15 bases sitting between them. Germline CDR1 reads MGHDK; CDR2 reads SYGVNS.

The rearrangement links TRBV10-2 to TRBJ2-7; D tentatively fits TRBD1 or TRBD2 (5 bases each). CDR3 length: 14 amino acids. Germline V gene data show CDR1 as WSHSY and CDR2 as SAAADI. The V gene lost 1 base and the J gene lost 1 base, with 8 bases spanning the gap. The CDR3, as DNA: TGCGCCAGCAGTGAGTGGGGGTTTTCCTACGAGCAGTACTTC. This gives the protein CASSEWGFSYEQYF.

This clonotype was counted ten times or more. The rearrangement uses TRBV6-2 or TRBV6-3 and TRBJ2-1, with 8 nucleotides matching TRBD1. Germline V gene data show CDR1 as MNHEY and CDR2 as SVGEGT. The V segment lost 2 bases and the J segment 4 bases; nucleotides outside the gene matches: 1. The CDR3 sequence is 14 residues long. CDR3: CASSYGQGYNEQFF. CDR3 DNA: TGTGCCAGCAGTTACGGACAGGGATACAATGAGCAGTTCTTC.

This chain links TRBV14 with TRBJ2-3, with D possibly being TRBD2 (5 bases). V lost 1 base and J 5 bases, leaving 13 bases between the germline ends. Germline V gives CDR1 SGHDN, CDR2 FVKESK. The CDR3 contains 15 residues. CDR3 sequence: CASSQVTGVRDTQYF. The CDR3 nucleotides are TGTGCCAGCAGCCAAGTAACCGGGGTAAGAGATACGCAGTATTTT. The complete variable domain, with remaining parts taken from reference TRBV14 and TRBJ2-3, reads EAGVTQFPSHSVIEKGQTVTLRCDPISGHDNLYWYRRVMGKEIKFLLHFVKESKQDESGMPNNRFLAERTGGTYSTLKVQPAELEDSGVYFCASSQVTGVRDTQYFGPGTRLTVL.

The V and J genes are TRBV7-3 and TRBJ2-7; no reliable D call. Trimming left V 5 bases short and J 3 bases short, with 11 bases between. This CDR3 has 13 amino acids. Germline values: CDR1 SGHTA, CDR2 FQGTGA. The CDR3 coding sequence is TGTGCCAGCAGCCCCTCGGCGGACTACGAGCAGTACTTC. Protein product: CASSPSADYEQYF.

This clonotype has ten or more counts. The genes are TRBV28 and TRBJ2-7; D is possibly TRBD2 (5 bases). V lost 4 bases and J lost 0, with 13 bases in between. Per germline, CDR1 MDHEN and CDR2 SYDVKM. The CDR3 is 15 residues long. The CDR3 here is CASSSPAVPSYEQYF. The CDR3 nucleotides are TGTGCCAGCAGTTCCCCAGCGGTTCCCTCCTACGAGCAGTACTTC.

This clonotype showed up many times. This chain joins TRBV29-1 and TRBJ2-3; 10 positions agree with TRBD2. With V trimmed by 5 bases and J by 2 bases, 4 bases remained unmatched. Germline V CDR1 and CDR2: SQVTM, ANQGSEA. The CDR3 is 14 residues long. The CDR3 region has the DNA TGCAGCGTTACAAGCGGGGGGGCCACAGATACGCAGTATTTT. This translates into CSVTSGGATDTQYF.

The chain carries TRBV12-5 and TRBJ2-3; no reliable D call. Trimming stripped 5 bases from V and 1 base from J, with 7 bases between. Looked up from germline, CDR1 is LGHNT and CDR2 is FRNRAP. The CDR3 covers 13 residues. In DNA, the CDR3 is TGTGCTAGTGGTAAGGCGGGCACAGATACGCAGTATTTT. Translation: CASGKAGTDTQYF.

Concerning this clonotype: Being one base from a much bigger clone, this may be a read error. The CDR3 sequence is CASSPRGFF. The CDR3 DNA reads as TGTGCCAGCAGTCCTCGGGGGTTCTTC. The gene calls are TRBV12-3 or TRBV12-4 and TRBJ2-1, with a possible D match to TRBD2 (5 bases). The V end was cut by 5 bases, the J end by 15 bases, with 8 bases between. There are 9 residues in the CDR3.

This clonotype has at least ten counts. The gene calls are TRBV5-1 and TRBJ2-1, with D maybe TRBD2 (5 bases). Germline lookup yields CDR1 SGHRS and CDR2 YFSETQ. The CDR3 totals 16 residues. Trimming removed 4 bases from V and 0 bases from J, with 14 bases in between. The CDR3 coding sequence is TGCGCCAGCAGCATGGAGTGGGAGAGCTCCTACAATGAGCAGTTCTTC. It specifies CASSMEWESSYNEQFF. The full variable domain, its missing parts supplied by reference TRBV5-1 and TRBJ2-1, is KAGVTQTPRYLIKTRGQQVTLSCSPISGHRSVSWYQQTPGQGLQFLFEYFSETQRNKGNFPGRFSGRQFSNSRSEMNVSTLELGDSALYLCASSMEWESSYNEQFFGPGTRLTVL.

The table lists this clonotype with a few counts. The chain links TRBV21-1 to TRBJ1-5; TRBD1 is the table's D call and was not checked against the DNA. TRBV21-1 is deemed a pseudogene. The CDR3 loop spans 16 amino acids. In DNA, the CDR3 is TGTGCCAGCAGCAAAGGGGGAAGACCAGGGAATCAGCCCCAGCATTTT. Protein sequence: CASSKGGRPGNQPQHF.

This clonotype was detected ten times or more. The genes are TRBV5-1 and TRBJ2-5; D is uncertain. V was trimmed by 3 bases and J by 1 base, leaving 10 bases between them. This CDR3 comprises 14 residues. CDR1 is SGHRS and CDR2 is YFSETQ in the germline V gene. CDR3 sequence (DNA): TGCGCCAGCAGCTCCGGACGGTTCCAAGAGACCCAGTACTTC. Amino acid sequence: CASSSGRFQETQYF.

CDR3: CASSQAPTYEQYF. In nucleotides, the CDR3 is TGTGCCAGCTCCCAGGCACCGACCTACGAGCAGTACTTC. The gene calls are TRBV9 and TRBJ2-7, with D hard to call. Trimming cost V 7 bases and J 2 bases, with 13 bases left between them. Germline V lookup: CDR1 SGDLS, CDR2 YYNGEE. This CDR3 has 13 amino acids.